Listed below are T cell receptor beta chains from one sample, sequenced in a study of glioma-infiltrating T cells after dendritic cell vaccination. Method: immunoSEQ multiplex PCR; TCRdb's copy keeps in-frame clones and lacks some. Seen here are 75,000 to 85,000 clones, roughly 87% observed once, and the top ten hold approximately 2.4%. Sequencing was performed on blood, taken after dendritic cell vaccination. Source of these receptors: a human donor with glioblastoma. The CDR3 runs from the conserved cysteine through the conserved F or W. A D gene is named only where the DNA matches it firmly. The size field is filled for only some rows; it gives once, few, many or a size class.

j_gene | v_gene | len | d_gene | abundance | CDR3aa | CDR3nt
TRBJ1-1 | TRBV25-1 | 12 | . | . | CATLGYGTEAFF | TGTGCCACCCTCGGTTACGGCACTGAAGCTTTCTTT
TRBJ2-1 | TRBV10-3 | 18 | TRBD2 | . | CAISESDTPGTSGGKQFF | TGTGCCATCAGTGAGTCGGATACACCCGGGACTAGCGGGGGCAAGCAGTTCTTC
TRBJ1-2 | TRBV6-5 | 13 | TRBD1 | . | CASGQGMVYGYTF | TGTGCCAGCGGACAGGGAATGGTCTATGGCTACACCTTC
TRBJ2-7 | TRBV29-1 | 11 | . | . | CSVEGLYEQYF | TGCAGCGTTGAAGGGCTCTACGAGCAGTACTTC
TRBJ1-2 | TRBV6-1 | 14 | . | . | CASSYTGSNYGYTF | TGTGCCAGCAGTTATACCGGGAGCAACTATGGCTACACCTTC
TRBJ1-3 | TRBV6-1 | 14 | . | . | CASSENDRGNTIYF | TGTGCCAGCAGTGAAAATGACAGGGGAAACACCATATATTTT
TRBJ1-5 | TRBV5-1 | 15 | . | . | CASSLHGDSNQPQHF | TGCGCCAGCAGCTTGCACGGGGATAGCAATCAGCCCCAGCATTTT
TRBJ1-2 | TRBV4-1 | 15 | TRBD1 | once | CASSQGSGGVYGYTF | TGCGCCAGCAGCCAAGGCTCAGGGGGCGTCTATGGCTACACCTTC
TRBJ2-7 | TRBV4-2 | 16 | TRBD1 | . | CASSQDPQGAIYEQYF | TGTGCCAGCAGCCAAGATCCCCAGGGGGCAATATACGAGCAGTACTTC
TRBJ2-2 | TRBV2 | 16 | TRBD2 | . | CASSEAQRGVTGELFF | TGTGCCAGCAGTGAAGCGCAGCGGGGAGTAACCGGGGAGCTGTTTTTT
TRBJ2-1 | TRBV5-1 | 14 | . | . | CASSLVGQNNEQFF | TGCGCCAGCAGCTTGGTTGGACAGAACAATGAGCAGTTCTTC
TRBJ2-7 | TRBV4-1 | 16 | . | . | CASSQVNLVAVDEQYF | TGCGCCAGCAGCCAAGTCAACCTAGTCGCGGTCGACGAGCAGTACTTC
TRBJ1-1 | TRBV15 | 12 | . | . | CATSRVYTEAFF | TGTGCCACCAGCAGAGTATACACTGAAGCTTTCTTT
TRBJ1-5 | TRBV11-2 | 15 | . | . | CASSSGAGAFQPQHF | TGTGCCAGCAGCTCAGGGGCAGGGGCGTTTCAGCCCCAGCATTTT
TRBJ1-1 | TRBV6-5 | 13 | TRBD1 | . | CASSARQGYEAFF | TGTGCCAGCAGTGCAAGACAGGGGTACGAAGCTTTCTTT
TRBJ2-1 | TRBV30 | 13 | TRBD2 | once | CAWGAGGGGEQFF | TGTGCCTGGGGAGCGGGAGGGGGTGGTGAGCAGTTCTTC
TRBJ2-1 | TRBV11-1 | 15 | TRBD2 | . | CASSSPQGGSNEQFF | TGTGCCAGCAGCTCTCCCCAGGGAGGGAGCAATGAGCAGTTCTTC
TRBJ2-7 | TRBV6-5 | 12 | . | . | CASRGDSHEQYF | TGTGCCAGCAGGGGGGACTCTCACGAGCAGTACTTC